The 20 T cell receptor beta chains given below trace back to one sample, sequenced in a study of blood T cells in healthy people across ages. Then a second PCR, running roughly 7 to 11 cycles, was carried out with a sample-barcoded 5' primer and a J-beta primer mix. One entry per CDR3 protein results from TCRdb running MiXCR on the 5' RACE reads. The sample lists about 1.8 million distinct CDR3 sequences; about 49% were seen once. Sequencing was carried out using blood. The receptors originated from a woman between 40 and 50 years old in good health.

V gene TRBV29-1 combines with J gene TRBJ2-3; D unclear. Germline CDR1 reads SQVTM; CDR2 reads ANQGSEA. V was shortened by 1 base and J by 2 bases, with 13 bases between the two germline ends. This CDR3 has 15 residues. In DNA form, the CDR3 reads TGCAGCGTTGAAGCCCCAGCCCGGGCCACAGATACGCAGTATTTT. Protein sequence: CSVEAPARATDTQYF.

V and J are TRBV7-2 and TRBJ2-4; no clear D gene. The J call could be wrong; TRBJ2-7 is a better fit for the DNA end. The CDR3 extends over 17 amino acids. CDR1 SGHTA and CDR2 FQGNSA come from the germline V gene. In nucleotides, the CDR3 is TGTGCCAGCAGCCGCAATTGTGTAGGTCTCCCCGCCTACGAGCAGTACTTC. This translates into CASSRNCVGLPAYEQYF.

V gene TRBV13 combines with J gene TRBJ2-1; 9 bases are shared with TRBD1. This CDR3 spans 16 amino acids. CDR1 and CDR2 from the germline V gene are PRHDT and FYEKMQ (reference sequence). Trimming took 5 bases from V and 11 from J; bases not matched to a gene: 16. This CDR3 is CASSVPGQGTYDKQFF. CDR3 DNA sequence: TGTGCCAGCAGCGTACCGGGACAGGGAACTTACGATAAGCAGTTCTTC. Based on the CDR3 plus reference TRBV13 and TRBJ2-1, the full variable domain is AAGVIQSPRHLIKEKRETATLKCYPIPRHDTVYWYQQGPGQDPQFLISFYEKMQSDKGSIPDRFSAQQFSDYHSELNMSSLELGDSALYFCASSVPGQGTYDKQFFGPGTRLTVL.

V is TRBV7-2 and J is TRBJ2-5; D is perhaps TRBD1 (5 bases). Trimming shortened V by 4 bases and J by 5 bases, and 14 bases separated the two germline ends. The CDR3 consists of 14 residues. Germline CDR1 is SGHTA and CDR2 is FQGNSA. This CDR3 is CASSSGIGAETQYF. CDR3 DNA sequence: TGTGCCAGCAGCTCTGGAATAGGGGCGGAGACCCAGTACTTC.

The chain is built from TRBV7-9 and TRBJ1-4, with D possibly matching TRBD1 (6 bases). The germline V and J ends were trimmed by 5 bases and 8 bases, with 15 bases remaining between them. Per the germline V gene, CDR1 is SEHNR and CDR2 is FQNEAQ (reference sequence). The CDR3 totals 14 residues. The CDR3 protein is CASSKQGIKEKLFF. In DNA, the CDR3 is TGTGCCAGCAGCAAACAGGGTATTAAGGAAAAACTGTTTTTT.

The V gene is TRBV7-2, the J gene TRBJ2-1, with 7 bases fitting TRBD2. CDR3 size: 15 residues. Looked up from germline, CDR1 is SGHTA and CDR2 is FQGNSA. The J segment lost 4 bases and the V segment lost 7 bases, leaving 10 bases of the junction unmatched. The CDR3 region is CASNPTGGGYNEQFF. The CDR3 nucleotides are TGTGCCAGCAACCCAACGGGGGGAGGTTACAATGAGCAGTTCTTC.

This rearrangement joins TRBV6-2 or TRBV6-3 to TRBJ2-7; TRBD2 agrees at 11 bases. The CDR3 runs to 14 residues. Germline assignment: CDR1 MNHEY and CDR2 SVGEGT. The V gene end was trimmed by 9 bases and the J gene end by 0 bases; junction bases not matched to a gene: 4. CDR3: CASILAGASYEQYF. As DNA, the CDR3 is TGTGCCAGTATACTAGCGGGGGCCTCCTACGAGCAGTACTTC.

This sequence joins TRBV6-2 or TRBV6-3 and TRBJ2-7; D remains unclear. Trimming pared 1 base from V and 2 bases from J, leaving 12 bases between. From germline, CDR1 is MNHEY and CDR2 SVGEGT. The CDR3 covers 15 residues. Written as DNA, the CDR3 is TGTGCCAGCAGTTACTTGCGGACGTCCCCCTACGAGCAGTACTTC. It encodes CASSYLRTSPYEQYF.

J is TRBJ1-2 and V is TRBV4-1; D not certain. Germline V gene data show CDR1 as MGHRA and CDR2 as YSYEKL. CDR3 length: 13 residues. V was trimmed by 1 base and J by 4 bases, leaving 7 bases between them. The CDR3 loop reads CASSQVSAYGYTF. CDR3 coding DNA: TGCGCCAGCAGCCAAGTATCAGCCTATGGCTACACCTTC.

In this sample, this clonotype turned up a few times. The rearrangement joins TRBV5-1 to TRBJ2-3, with 7 nucleotides matching TRBD1. Germline assignment: CDR1 SGHRS and CDR2 YFSETQ. The CDR3 is 17 residues long. The V and J ends lost 4 bases and 1 base, in that order; junction bases with no gene match: 12. The CDR3 is CASSPGPRQGGTDTQYF. For the CDR3, the DNA is TGCGCCAGCAGCCCTGGGCCCCGCCAGGGGGGCACAGATACGCAGTATTTT.

V gene TRBV25-1 combines with J gene TRBJ2-7; 7 bases align to TRBD2. The CDR3 is 16 residues long. CDR1 is MGHDK and CDR2 is SYGVNS in the germline V gene. V shed 0 bases and J 2 bases; nucleotides not matched to a gene: 7. For the CDR3, the DNA is TGTGCCAGCAGTGAATATAAGGGGAGGGGAACCTACGAGCAGTACTTC. As protein: CASSEYKGRGTYEQYF.

This clonotype was counted a few times. The CDR3 reads CASRRTAANYGYTF. The CDR3 nucleotides read TGCGCCAGCCGGAGGACAGCCGCCAACTATGGCTACACCTTC. The chain carries TRBV4-1 and TRBJ1-2, with D possibly TRBD1 on 6 matching bases. CDR1 and CDR2 from the germline V gene are MGHRA and YSYEKL. Trimming cost V 8 bases and J 2 bases, with 15 bases left between them. The length of the CDR3 is 14 residues.

V gene TRBV7-8 combines with J gene TRBJ2-7; D not certain. The germline gives CDR1 SGHVS, CDR2 FQNEAQ. This CDR3 contains 14 residues. V was cut by 4 bases and J by 6 bases, with 16 bases left in between. For the CDR3, the DNA is TGTGCCAGCAGCTCCCTGTTTATTATAGGCGAGCAGTACTTC. It yields the protein CASSSLFIIGEQYF.

The chain recombines TRBV6-5 with TRBJ2-7; possible D gene TRBD1, 5 bases. V lost 6 bases, J lost 5 bases, and 14 bases lay in between. The CDR3 has 13 residues. Germline V lookup: CDR1 MNHEY, CDR2 SVGAGI. The CDR3 DNA reads as TGTGCCAGCAGCAGCAGGGATGCCCACGAGCAGTACTTC. Protein sequence: CASSSRDAHEQYF.

The chain couples TRBV20-1 to TRBJ2-5; maybe TRBD2 (5 bases). CDR1 is DFQATT, CDR2 SNEGSKA, per germline (reference sequence). The CDR3 consists of 14 residues. Trimming left V 3 bases short and J 5 bases short, with 16 bases between. In nucleotides, the CDR3 is TGCAGTGCTAGTCCCGTGTCGAGGGTCGAGACCCAGTACTTC. It codes for CSASPVSRVETQYF.

The chain has TRBV20-1 and TRBJ1-2; D possibly corresponds to TRBD1 (5 bases). The V end was cut by 0 bases, the J end by 4 bases, with 12 bases between. Germline CDR1 is DFQATT and CDR2 is SNEGSKA (reference sequence). This CDR3 region has 14 residues. CDR3 bases: TGCAGTGCTAGAGATTACAGGCCGCCCTATGGCTACACCTTC. Translating gives CSARDYRPPYGYTF.

This chain uses TRBV14 with TRBJ2-3, with a tentative D call TRBD2 (5 bases). CDR1 SGHDN and CDR2 FVKESK come from the germline V gene. Trimming removed 1 base at V and 6 bases at J, with 17 bases between. This CDR3 contains 16 residues. The CDR3 DNA reads as TGTGCCAGCAGCCAAGGGACTGGAAGTATCAGGGATACGCAGTATTTT. Protein sequence: CASSQGTGSIRDTQYF.

The table lists this clonotype with a count of one. J is TRBJ2-5 and V is TRBV6-2 or TRBV6-3; D gene ambiguous. The V end was cut by 6 bases, the J end by 5 bases, with 13 bases between. Germline assignment: CDR1 MNHEY and CDR2 SVGEGT. This CDR3 is built from 13 residues. The CDR3 nucleotides are TGTGCCAGCAGGCCGCATGGGGTGGAGACCCAGTACTTC. Encoded protein: CASRPHGVETQYF.

In DNA, the CDR3 is TGTGCCAGCAGTTACGGGCATGCACAGGGGGTAAATGAGCAGTTCTTC. Amino acid sequence: CASSYGHAQGVNEQFF. The chain recombines TRBV6-2 or TRBV6-3 with TRBJ2-1; 8 bases align to TRBD1. Looked up from germline, CDR1 is MNHEY and CDR2 is SVGEGT. The CDR3 runs to 16 residues. The V gene end was trimmed by 2 bases and the J gene end by 7 bases; junction bases not matched to a gene: 10.

This clonotype was seen a few times. The rearrangement links TRBV4-2 to TRBJ2-1; D may be TRBD2 (5 bases). The CDR3 is 17 amino acids. The germline V gene encodes CDR1 LGHNA and CDR2 YNFKEQ. V was cut by 0 bases and J by 4 bases, with 16 bases left in between. Here the CDR3 reads CASSQDPMSSLYNEQFF. Here the CDR3 DNA reads TGTGCCAGCAGCCAAGATCCCATGTCTAGCTTGTACAATGAGCAGTTCTTC.